Here is one T cell receptor (beta chain) with its context. The table came from immunoSEQ multiplex PCR; TCRdb's copy has only in-frame clones and leaves some out. This sample has 150,000 or so clones; about 85% occur once, and the top ten carry less than 5%. The sample belongs to a study of blood T cell repertoires in COVID-19. Whole-study context: Samples of COVID-19 (acute and convalescent) were obtained from the United States, Italy and Spain.

The germline gives CDR1 MNHEY, CDR2 SVGEGT. V shed 5 bases and J shed 5 bases, with 7 bases lying between them. The CDR3 consists of 11 residues. Study members were between about 18 and 95 years old and lived in 25 or so US regions. Which cohort a participant joined came from the clinical history participants gave. The V and J genes are TRBV6-2 or TRBV6-3 and TRBJ2-7; D unresolved. This receptor was obtained from a woman between 40 and 50 years old who had been exposed to COVID-19. Sequenced input: PBMCs or T cells enriched from blood (not recorded which). The CDR3 loop reads CASSRLNEQYF. CDR3 sequence (DNA): TGTGCCAGCAGTCGACTGAACGAGCAGTACTTC.